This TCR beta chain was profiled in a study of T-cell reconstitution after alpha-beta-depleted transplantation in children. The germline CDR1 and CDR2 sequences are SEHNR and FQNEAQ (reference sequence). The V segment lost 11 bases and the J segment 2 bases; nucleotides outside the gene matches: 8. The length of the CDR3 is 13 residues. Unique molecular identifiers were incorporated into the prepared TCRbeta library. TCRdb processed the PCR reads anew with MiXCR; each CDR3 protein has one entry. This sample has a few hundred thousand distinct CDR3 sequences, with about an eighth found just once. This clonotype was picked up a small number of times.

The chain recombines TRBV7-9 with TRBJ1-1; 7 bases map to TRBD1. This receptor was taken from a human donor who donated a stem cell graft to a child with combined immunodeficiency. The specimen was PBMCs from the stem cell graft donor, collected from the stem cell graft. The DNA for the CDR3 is TGTGCCGGGGGGACAGCAAGAAACACTGAAGCTTTCTTT. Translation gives CAGGTARNTEAFF.